These 24 T cell receptor beta chains were all obtained from the same sample, sequenced in a study of regulatory T cells in long-lasting Graves disease. iRepertoire HTBI primers and Arm-PCR of CDR3 regions built TCR beta libraries. Using its own MiXCR run on the multiplex PCR reads, TCRdb lists one record per CDR3 protein. The sample includes 420,000 or so distinct CDR3 sequences, less than 25% of them seen just once. Specified time point: persistent/refractory GD, antithyroid drugs over 5 years with positive TRAb. The TCR library used RNA extracted from PBMCs. This material consisted of peripheral blood mononuclear cells (PBMCs), taken when the disease was refractory, from a patient treated with antithyroid drugs. Receptors originate from a female donor with Graves disease.

In this sample, this clonotype turned up many times. V gene TRBV18 combines with J gene TRBJ1-4; the D gene is possibly TRBD1 (5 bases). V lost 6 bases, J lost 8 bases, and 13 bases lay in between. The CDR3 contains 13 residues. Germline V lookup: CDR1 KGHSH, CDR2 LQKENI. CDR3 in amino acids: CASSPGLAEKLFF. The DNA for the CDR3 is TGTGCCAGCTCGCCGGGACTCGCGGAAAAACTGTTTTTT.

This clonotype was seen ten or more times. The J gene is TRBJ2-3, the V gene TRBV2, with a weak D call TRBD1 (6 bases). The V gene lost 7 bases and the J gene lost 3 bases, with 11 bases spanning the gap. Germline values: CDR1 SNHLY, CDR2 FYNNEI. The CDR3 covers 13 residues. The CDR3 DNA reads TGTGCCAGCACCAATGACAGGACAGATACGCAGTATTTT. Protein: CASTNDRTDTQYF.

The chain is built from TRBV7-2 and TRBJ2-2; 14 bases align to TRBD2. Germline V gene lookup returns CDR1 SGHTA and CDR2 FQGNSA. This CDR3 has 17 amino acids. The junction had 9 bases not matched to a gene; V was cut back by 6 bases and J by 6 bases. CDR3: CASSFTGTSGRSGELFF. DNA of the CDR3: TGTGCCAGCAGTTTTACGGGGACTAGCGGGAGATCCGGGGAGCTGTTTTTT.

In this sample, this clonotype turned up a few times. J is TRBJ2-5 and V is TRBV7-2; D gene unclear. Germline values: CDR1 SGHTA, CDR2 FQGNSA. The CDR3 covers 16 residues. V lost 0 bases to trimming and J lost 1 base, with 12 bases between them. In nucleotides, the CDR3 is TGTGCCAGCAGCTTAGCGGTGACACCAACCCAAGAGACCCAGTACTTC. Its translation: CASSLAVTPTQETQYF.

This clonotype has more than one count but fewer than ten. V and J are TRBV14 and TRBJ2-7; 14 nucleotides align to TRBD2. Per the germline V gene, CDR1 is SGHDN and CDR2 is FVKESK. The trim removed 9 bases at V and 3 bases at J, leaving 13 bases unmatched. This CDR3 region has 17 residues. In DNA, the CDR3 is TGTGCCAGAACTCCGGGACTAGCGGGAGTCCCCTACTACGAGCAGTACTTC. Translating gives CARTPGLAGVPYYEQYF.

This rearrangement joins TRBV6-1 to TRBJ2-2, with 7 bases aligning to TRBD2. The V and J ends lost 6 bases and 5 bases, in that order; junction bases with no gene match: 9. CDR1 and CDR2 from the germline V gene are MNHNS and SASEGT. The CDR3 is made up of 15 amino acids. The CDR3 sequence: CASSTPGGWTGELFF. The CDR3 DNA reads as TGTGCCAGCAGCACCCCGGGAGGATGGACCGGGGAGCTGTTTTTT.

This clonotype was counted ten times or more. At one end, the junction sequence differs from germline, possibly due to a read error. The chain uses TRBV2 and TRBJ1-4; 10 nucleotides align to TRBD1. The CDR3 consists of 15 residues. CDR1 and CDR2 (germline): SNHLY, FYNNEI. In nucleotides, the CDR3 is TGTGCCAGCAGCGAAGACAGGGGGCGCGGGGAAAAACTGTTTTTT. It yields the protein CASSEDRGRGEKLFF.

This clonotype was counted many times. This chain uses TRBV7-2 with TRBJ1-5; D perhaps matches TRBD1 (6 bases). V shed 7 bases and J shed 6 bases, with 13 bases lying between them. CDR3 length: 13 amino acids. Germline CDR1 reads SGHTA; CDR2 reads FQGNSA. CDR3: CASTLGGGQPQHF. The CDR3 region has the DNA TGTGCCAGCACCCTAGGGGGAGGTCAGCCCCAGCATTTT.

The rearrangement joins TRBV30 to TRBJ1-5, with a possible D match to TRBD1 (5 bases). CDR3 length equals 15 residues. The V end lost 0 bases, the J end lost 2 bases, and 11 bases lay between the germline ends. The germline CDR1 and CDR2 sequences are GTSNPN and SVGIG (reference sequence). The CDR3 DNA reads as TGTGCCTGGAGTGTCTCAGGGAAGGGCAATCAGCCCCAGCATTTT. It is translated as CAWSVSGKGNQPQHF.

This clonotype came up a few times. The chain employs TRBV30 and TRBJ2-7, with TRBD1 as a possible D gene (6 bases). The ends were cut back, 2 bases at V and 2 bases at J, with 22 bases in the middle. The CDR3 totals 17 residues. Germline V gene sequence: CDR1 GTSNPN, CDR2 SVGIG (reference sequence). The CDR3 protein is CAWSKQGNWGSPYEQYF. The CDR3, as DNA: TGTGCCTGGAGTAAACAGGGTAATTGGGGTTCTCCCTACGAGCAGTACTTC.

Only one count was recorded for this clonotype. The chain uses TRBV6-2 or TRBV6-3 and TRBJ2-4, with D maybe TRBD1 (6 bases). V was clipped by 0 bases and J by 4 bases, with 19 bases between them. The CDR3 has 18 amino acids. The V gene's germline CDR1 is MNHEY and CDR2 SVGEGT. The CDR3 region has the DNA TGTGCCAGCAGTTACTCGGCCACCGGGACAAGGTTAAAAAACATTCAGTACTTC. Its translation is CASSYSATGTRLKNIQYF.

The chain joins TRBV29-1 to TRBJ2-7; possible D gene TRBD1, 5 bases. CDR1 SQVTM and CDR2 ANQGSEA come from the germline V gene. The CDR3 spans 14 residues. V lost 4 bases and J lost 0, with 13 bases in between. The CDR3 DNA reads TGCAGCGTTGCGCAACAGGTCCACTCCTACGAGCAGTACTTC. Its translation is CSVAQQVHSYEQYF.

Of note for this clonotype: Germline is not matched at one junction end, which may reflect a read error. The genes are TRBV4-3 and TRBJ1-4; D gene unclear. Germline assignment: CDR1 LGHNA and CDR2 YSLEER. This CDR3 has 15 amino acids. The CDR3, as DNA: TGCGCCAGCAGCCAAGATGTAGCAACAAATGAAAAACTGTTTTTT. Translated: CASSQDVATNEKLFF.

This clonotype was counted only a few times. The chain links TRBV25-1 to TRBJ1-2, with 9 bases lining up with TRBD1. Germline V CDR1 and CDR2: MGHDK, SYGVNS. The CDR3 has 15 residues. J gave up 7 bases and V 6 bases, and 12 bases lay outside the gene matches. CDR3 region: CASRRSGQGFGGYTF. Here the CDR3 DNA reads TGTGCCAGCAGGAGGTCGGGACAGGGATTCGGTGGCTACACCTTC.

This clonotype was found a few times. The chain carries TRBV28 and TRBJ2-5; D could derive from TRBD1 or TRBD2 (5 bases each). This CDR3 has 14 amino acids. Trimming cost V 5 bases and J 6 bases, with 16 bases left between them. Germline CDR1 is MDHEN and CDR2 is SYDVKM. The CDR3 sequence: CASSQGGLGKTQYF. CDR3 in DNA: TGTGCCAGCAGTCAGGGTGGACTGGGGAAGACCCAGTACTTC.

The chain carries TRBV6-1 and TRBJ2-7; D is possibly TRBD1 or TRBD2 (6 bases each). The CDR3 consists of 16 residues. Germline CDR1 reads MNHNS; CDR2 reads SASEGT. Trimming pared 6 bases from V and 10 bases from J, leaving 28 bases between. DNA of the CDR3: TGTGCCAGCAGCCAGACAGGCGGGGTGCGGAAAACTTCACAGTACTTC. It translates to CASSQTGGVRKTSQYF.

This rearrangement joins TRBV7-2 to TRBJ1-1; the D is unclear. The CDR3 loop spans 14 amino acids. V shed 2 bases and J shed 1 base, with 8 bases lying between them. The germline V gene has CDR1 SGHTA and CDR2 FQGNSA. The CDR3 DNA reads TGTGCCAGCAGCTTAACGTCCAGGAACACTGAAGCTTTCTTT. Translating gives CASSLTSRNTEAFF.

The rearrangement joins TRBV6-1 to TRBJ1-5; 7 nucleotides align to TRBD1. CDR1 is MNHNS, CDR2 SASEGT, per germline. With 5 bases clipped from V and 4 bases from J, the junction kept 8 bases outside the gene matches. This CDR3 region has 15 residues. In DNA, the CDR3 is TGTGCCAGCAGTACCGGGACAGAAAATAATCAGCCCCAGCATTTT. Translation: CASSTGTENNQPQHF.

This clonotype was seen ten or more times. The CDR3 sequence is CASSLGRELFF. The CDR3 coding sequence is TGTGCCAGCAGTTTAGGGAGGGAGCTGTTTTTT. The chain recombines TRBV28 with TRBJ2-2; D remains ambiguous. Trimming shortened V by 2 bases and J by 9 bases, and 4 bases separated the two germline ends. Germline V gene data show CDR1 as MDHEN and CDR2 as SYDVKM. The CDR3 loop spans 11 amino acids.

Turning to this clonotype: One end of the junction varies from germline; a read error may be responsible. V gene TRBV6-1 combines with J gene TRBJ1-2, with D maybe TRBD1 (6 bases). Germline lookup yields CDR1 MNHNS and CDR2 SASEGT. This CDR3 is built from 15 residues. The CDR3 sequence is CATSERRGSNYGYTF. The CDR3 DNA reads as TGTGCCACCAGTGAACGCAGGGGTTCGAACTATGGCTACACCTTC.

V and J are TRBV5-8 and TRBJ1-1; 7 nucleotides align to TRBD1. With 0 bases clipped from V and 6 bases from J, the junction kept 5 bases outside the gene matches. This CDR3 is built from 14 residues. CDR1 and CDR2 (germline): SGHTS, YDEGEE. CDR3 bases: TGTGCCAGCAGCTTGGCGACAGGGAGTCCTGAAGCTTTCTTT. This encodes CASSLATGSPEAFF.

This clonotype was counted many times. CDR3 coding DNA: TGTGCCAGCAGATTACAGGGGGCGCTTCGGGAGCAGTACTTC. Translation: CASRLQGALREQYF. The V gene is TRBV28, the J gene TRBJ2-7; 9 nucleotides agree with TRBD1. The germline gives CDR1 MDHEN, CDR2 SYDVKM. The CDR3 has 14 amino acids. V lost 6 bases to trimming and J lost 7 bases; unmatched junction nucleotides: 10. The whole variable domain, remainder taken from reference TRBV28 and TRBJ2-7, is DVKVTQSSRYLVKRTGEKVFLECVQDMDHENMFWYRQDPGLGLRLIYFSYDVKMKEKGDIPEGYSVSREKKERFSLILESASTNQTSMYLCASRLQGALREQYFGPGTRLTVT.

This clonotype has at least ten counts. The chain carries TRBV20-1 and TRBJ2-5; 9 nucleotides match TRBD2. The length of the CDR3 is 13 residues. Germline V CDR1 and CDR2: DFQATT, SNEGSKA (reference sequence). V gave up 6 bases and J gave up 2 bases; unmatched junction bases: 4. The CDR3: CSAQSGGQETQYF. For the CDR3, the DNA is TGCAGTGCCCAAAGCGGGGGGCAAGAGACCCAGTACTTC.

This rearrangement joins TRBV7-9 to TRBJ2-3, with 12 nucleotides matching TRBD2. The CDR3 has 16 residues. Germline trimming cut 5 bases from V and 2 bases from J; bases unmatched to any gene: 5. Looked up from germline, CDR1 is SEHNR and CDR2 is FQNEAQ (reference sequence). In DNA, the CDR3 is TGTGCCAGCAGCCCGGGGACTAGCGGGTTCACAGATACGCAGTATTTT. It codes for CASSPGTSGFTDTQYF.